This T cell receptor beta chain was sequenced during a study of T cells in narcolepsy. Study in general: Patients with NT1 or NT2 and healthy control donors were enrolled.

V dropped 3 bases and J dropped 0 bases, with 8 bases sitting between them. The CDR3 has 14 amino acids. Per germline, CDR1 SGHRS and CDR2 YFSETQ. Broader study findings: Blood of same and different patients, but not healthy controls, reportedly held recurring autoreactive clonotypes. Comparing one patient's CSF and blood CD4+ clonotypes highlighted HCRT- and TRIB2-specific autoreactive clonotypes.

With regard to this clone: Antigen specificity is unknown. Other DNA sequences of this sample code for an identical CDR3.

Sequencing was performed with immunoSEQ multiplex PCR; in TCRdb, only in-frame clones are kept and a portion is missing. The data contain about 10,000 clones, about three quarters of them singletons. The source of this sequence is a human donor with narcolepsy. The rearrangement links TRBV5-1 to TRBJ2-3, with D perhaps assigned TRBD1 or TRBD2 (5 bases each). The sequencing input was CD45RA- memory CD8+ T cells from PBMCs. CDR3 loop: CASSSWGSTDTQYF. The CDR3 DNA follows: TGCGCCAGCAGCTCATGGGGGAGCACAGATACGCAGTATTTT.